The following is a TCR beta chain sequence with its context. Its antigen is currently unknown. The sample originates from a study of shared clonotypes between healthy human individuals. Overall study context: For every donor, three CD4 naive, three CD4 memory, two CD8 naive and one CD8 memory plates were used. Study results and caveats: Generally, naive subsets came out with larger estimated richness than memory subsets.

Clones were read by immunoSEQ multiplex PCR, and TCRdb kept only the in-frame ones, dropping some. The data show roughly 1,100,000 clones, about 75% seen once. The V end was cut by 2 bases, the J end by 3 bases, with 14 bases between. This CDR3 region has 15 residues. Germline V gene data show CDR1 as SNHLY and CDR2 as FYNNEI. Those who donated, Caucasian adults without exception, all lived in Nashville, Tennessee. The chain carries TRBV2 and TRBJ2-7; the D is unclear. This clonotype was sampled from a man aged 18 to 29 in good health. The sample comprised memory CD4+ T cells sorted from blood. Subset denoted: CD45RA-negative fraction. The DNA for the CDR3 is TGTGCCAGCAGTGAAAGATTGCGAGAGCTCTACGAGCAGTACTTC. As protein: CASSERLRELYEQYF.